A selection of T cell receptor beta chains follows, all from one sample in a study of blood T cells in healthy people across ages. TCRdb ran MiXCR on the 5' RACE reads and lists one entry per CDR3 protein. The table lists approximately 1.5 million distinct CDR3 sequences, roughly 32% of them singletons. What was sequenced was blood. Receptors were obtained from a woman aged 25 to 39 in good health. CDR3s include the opening cysteine and the closing phenylalanine or tryptophan. Each record gives: V gene, J gene, CDR3 length, D gene, clone size, CDR3 protein, CDR3 DNA. D genes are given only for firm matches. A row's size may be missing; if present it is once, few, many or a size class.

v_call: TRBV10-3; j_call: TRBJ2-7; cdr3_length: 16; d_call: TRBD1; clone_size: NA; cdr3_aa: CAISDLRGRGSYEQYF; cdr3_nt: TGTGCCATCAGTGATCTTCGCGGCAGGGGGTCCTACGAGCAGTACTTC
v_call: TRBV6-6; j_call: TRBJ1-1; cdr3_length: 16; d_call: NA; clone_size: few; cdr3_aa: CASSTSAGQGQTEAFF; cdr3_nt: TGTGCCAGCAGTACTTCAGCGGGGCAGGGGCAAACTGAAGCTTTCTTT
v_call: TRBV28; j_call: TRBJ1-1; cdr3_length: 15; d_call: NA; clone_size: NA; cdr3_aa: CASSSPGTSFTEAFF; cdr3_nt: TGTGCCAGCAGTTCCCCCGGGACAAGTTTCACTGAAGCTTTCTTT
v_call: TRBV6-1; j_call: TRBJ1-2; cdr3_length: 16; d_call: TRBD1; clone_size: NA; cdr3_aa: CASTKAMRDSPYGYTF; cdr3_nt: TGTGCCAGCACAAAAGCCATGAGGGACAGCCCCTATGGCTACACCTTC
v_call: TRBV20-1; j_call: TRBJ2-7; cdr3_length: 13; d_call: TRBD2; clone_size: few; cdr3_aa: CSARLAGGFEQYF; cdr3_nt: TGCAGTGCTCGGCTAGCGGGGGGTTTTGAGCAGTACTTC
v_call: TRBV5-1; j_call: TRBJ2-1; cdr3_length: 15; d_call: TRBD2; clone_size: NA; cdr3_aa: CASSWGVSGDNEQFF; cdr3_nt: TGCGCCAGCAGCTGGGGCGTTAGCGGGGACAATGAGCAGTTCTTC
v_call: TRBV4-1; j_call: TRBJ2-1; cdr3_length: 17; d_call: TRBD2; clone_size: few; cdr3_aa: CASSQGARGGRNNEQFF; cdr3_nt: TGCGCCAGCAGCCAAGGGGCCCGGGGGGGCCGGAACAATGAGCAGTTCTTC
v_call: TRBV20-1; j_call: TRBJ1-2; cdr3_length: 17; d_call: TRBD1; clone_size: NA; cdr3_aa: CSASLGAGTGTNYGYTF; cdr3_nt: TGCAGTGCTAGCCTCGGGGCGGGGACAGGTACTAACTATGGCTACACCTTC
v_call: TRBV9; j_call: TRBJ2-4; cdr3_length: 14; d_call: NA; clone_size: NA; cdr3_aa: CASSLGDSARTWYF; cdr3_nt: TGTGCCAGCAGTTTAGGGGACTCCGCGCGAACATGGTACTTC
v_call: TRBV20-1; j_call: TRBJ1-5; cdr3_length: 14; d_call: TRBD1; clone_size: NA; cdr3_aa: CSAGGGQGDQPQHF; cdr3_nt: TGCAGTGCTGGAGGTGGACAGGGCGATCAGCCCCAGCATTTT
v_call: TRBV20-1; j_call: TRBJ2-3; cdr3_length: 15; d_call: NA; clone_size: NA; cdr3_aa: CSGEKGSEFTDTQYF; cdr3_nt: TGCAGTGGAGAGAAAGGGAGCGAGTTCACAGATACGCAGTATTTT
v_call: TRBV11-2; j_call: TRBJ2-7; cdr3_length: 16; d_call: NA; clone_size: NA; cdr3_aa: CASRTGSGWTGYEQYF; cdr3_nt: TGTGCCAGCAGGACGGGGAGCGGGTGGACTGGCTACGAGCAGTACTTC
v_call: TRBV3-1; j_call: TRBJ2-7; cdr3_length: 18; d_call: NA; clone_size: NA; cdr3_aa: CASSQGSPASVYSYEQYF; cdr3_nt: TGTGCCAGCAGCCAAGGGTCCCCGGCTAGCGTATATTCCTACGAGCAGTACTTC
v_call: TRBV10-3; j_call: TRBJ2-7; cdr3_length: 15; d_call: TRBD2; clone_size: NA; cdr3_aa: CAISEERERAYEQYF; cdr3_nt: TGTGCCATCAGTGAGGAGCGGGAGAGAGCCTACGAGCAGTACTTC
v_call: TRBV13; j_call: TRBJ1-1; cdr3_length: 14; d_call: NA; clone_size: NA; cdr3_aa: CASSLNQGGTEAFF; cdr3_nt: TGTGCCAGCAGCTTAAACCAGGGTGGGACTGAAGCTTTCTTT
v_call: TRBV7-3; j_call: TRBJ2-1; cdr3_length: 16; d_call: NA; clone_size: NA; cdr3_aa: CASSLTRRGTRNEQFF; cdr3_nt: TGTGCCAGCAGCTTAACGAGGCGGGGAACAAGGAATGAGCAGTTCTTC
v_call: TRBV4-1; j_call: TRBJ2-3; cdr3_length: 14; d_call: NA; clone_size: NA; cdr3_aa: CTSSQDLGPDTQYF; cdr3_nt: TGCACCAGCAGCCAAGATCTGGGGCCAGATACGCAGTATTTT
v_call: TRBV18; j_call: TRBJ2-1; cdr3_length: 14; d_call: NA; clone_size: NA; cdr3_aa: CASSPESFHGEQFF; cdr3_nt: TGTGCCAGCTCACCAGAGTCTTTCCACGGTGAGCAGTTCTTC
v_call: TRBV11-1; j_call: TRBJ2-6; cdr3_length: 19; d_call: NA; clone_size: NA; cdr3_aa: CASSLAGTEKSSGANVLTF; cdr3_nt: TGTGCCAGCAGCTTAGCCGGGACGGAGAAGAGCTCTGGGGCCAACGTCCTGACTTTC
v_call: TRBV28; j_call: TRBJ1-5; cdr3_length: 15; d_call: NA; clone_size: NA; cdr3_aa: CASSFTGRGNQPQHF; cdr3_nt: TGTGCCAGCAGTTTTACAGGGAGGGGCAATCAGCCCCAGCATTTT
v_call: TRBV28; j_call: TRBJ2-1; cdr3_length: 14; d_call: TRBD1; clone_size: NA; cdr3_aa: CATDGTGARGEQFF; cdr3_nt: TGTGCCACTGACGGGACAGGGGCTCGTGGGGAGCAGTTCTTC
v_call: TRBV5-1; j_call: TRBJ2-7; cdr3_length: 18; d_call: NA; clone_size: NA; cdr3_aa: CASSLGGYQKIFYYEQYF; cdr3_nt: TGCGCCAGCAGCCTGGGGGGTTATCAGAAGATCTTCTACTACGAGCAGTACTTC
v_call: TRBV30; j_call: TRBJ2-3; cdr3_length: 14; d_call: TRBD2; clone_size: NA; cdr3_aa: CAWNSGGAGDTQYF; cdr3_nt: TGTGCCTGGAATAGCGGGGGGGCCGGAGATACGCAGTATTTT